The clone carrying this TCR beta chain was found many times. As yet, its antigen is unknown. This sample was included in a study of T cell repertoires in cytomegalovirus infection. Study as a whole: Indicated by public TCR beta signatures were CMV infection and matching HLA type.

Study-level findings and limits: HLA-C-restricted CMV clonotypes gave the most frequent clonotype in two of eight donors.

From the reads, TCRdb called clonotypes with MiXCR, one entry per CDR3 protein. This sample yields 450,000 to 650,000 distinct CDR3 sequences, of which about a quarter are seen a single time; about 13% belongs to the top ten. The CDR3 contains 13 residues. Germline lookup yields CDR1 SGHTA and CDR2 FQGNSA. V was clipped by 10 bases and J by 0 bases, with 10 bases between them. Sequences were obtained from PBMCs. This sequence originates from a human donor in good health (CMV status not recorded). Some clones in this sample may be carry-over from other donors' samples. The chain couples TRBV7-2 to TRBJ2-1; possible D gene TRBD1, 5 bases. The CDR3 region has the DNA TGTGCCACAGGGCAGACCTCCTACAATGAGCAGTTCTTC. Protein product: CATGQTSYNEQFF.